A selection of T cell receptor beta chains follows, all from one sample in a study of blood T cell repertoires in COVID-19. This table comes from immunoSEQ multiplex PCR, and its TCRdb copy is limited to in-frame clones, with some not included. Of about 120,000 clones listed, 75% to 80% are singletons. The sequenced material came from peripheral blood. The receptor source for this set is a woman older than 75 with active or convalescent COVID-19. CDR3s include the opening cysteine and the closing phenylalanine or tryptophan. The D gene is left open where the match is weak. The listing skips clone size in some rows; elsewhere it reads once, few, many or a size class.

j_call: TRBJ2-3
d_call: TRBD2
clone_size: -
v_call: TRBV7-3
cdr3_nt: TGTGCCAGCAGCTTAGGGGCGGGAGCGACAGATACGCAGTATTTT
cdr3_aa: CASSLGAGATDTQYF

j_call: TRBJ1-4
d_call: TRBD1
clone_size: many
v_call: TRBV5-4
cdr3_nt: TGTGCCAGCAGCTTGGGAGGGCACAGGGGTGCCAATGAAAAACTGTTTTTT
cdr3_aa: CASSLGGHRGANEKLFF

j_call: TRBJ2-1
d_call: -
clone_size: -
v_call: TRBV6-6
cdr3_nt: TGTGCCAGCAGTTACTCGAAGGGAGCCTACAATGAGCAGTTCTTC
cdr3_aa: CASSYSKGAYNEQFF

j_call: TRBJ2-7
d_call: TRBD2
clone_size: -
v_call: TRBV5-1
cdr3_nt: TGCGCCAGCAGCTGGGGGGCTAGCGGGAGCTACGAGCAGTACTTC
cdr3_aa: CASSWGASGSYEQYF

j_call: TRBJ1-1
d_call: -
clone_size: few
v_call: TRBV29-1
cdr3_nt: TGCAGCGTTTTGGGGGGACGGGGGACCACTGAAGCTTTCTTT
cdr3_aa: CSVLGGRGTTEAFF

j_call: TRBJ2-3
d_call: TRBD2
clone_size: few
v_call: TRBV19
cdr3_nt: TGTGCCAGTAGTATGACTAGCGGGAGCGCAGATACGCAGTATTTT
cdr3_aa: CASSMTSGSADTQYF

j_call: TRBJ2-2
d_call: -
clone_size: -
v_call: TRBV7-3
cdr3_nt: TGTGCCAGCAGCTTAGCGGACACGAACACCGGGGAGCTGTTTTTT
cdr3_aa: CASSLADTNTGELFF

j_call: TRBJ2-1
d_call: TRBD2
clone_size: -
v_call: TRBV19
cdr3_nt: TGTGCCAGTAGGGTATCCGGGACTAGCGGATACAATGAGCAGTTCTTC
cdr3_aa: CASRVSGTSGYNEQFF

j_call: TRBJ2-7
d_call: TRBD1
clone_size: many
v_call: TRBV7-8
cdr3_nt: TGTGCCAGCAGCTTAGCGCCACAGGGACAGTCCTACGAGCAGTACTTC
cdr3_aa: CASSLAPQGQSYEQYF

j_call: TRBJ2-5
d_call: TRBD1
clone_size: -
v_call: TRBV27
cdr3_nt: TGTGCCAGCAGTTTCGGGACAGGGGGAGAGACCCAGTACTTC
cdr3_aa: CASSFGTGGETQYF

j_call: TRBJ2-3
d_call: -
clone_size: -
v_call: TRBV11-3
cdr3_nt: TGTGCCAGCAGCTTAGATCGGGAGTTGGCAGTGGAAGATACGCAGTATTTT
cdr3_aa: CASSLDRELAVEDTQYF

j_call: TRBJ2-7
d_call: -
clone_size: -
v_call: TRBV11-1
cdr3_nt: TGTGCCAGCAGCTTTACAGAGGGCCACGAGCAGTACTTC
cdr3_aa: CASSFTEGHEQYF

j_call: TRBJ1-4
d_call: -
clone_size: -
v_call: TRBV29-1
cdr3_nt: TGCAGCGTAACAGACTATAATGAAAAACTGTTTTTT
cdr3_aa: CSVTDYNEKLFF

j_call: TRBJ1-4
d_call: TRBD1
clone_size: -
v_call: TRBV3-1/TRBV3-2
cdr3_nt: TGTGCCAGCAGCCAATTCCTCCCGGGACAGGGGGCTAATGAAAAACTGTTTTTT
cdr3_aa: CASSQFLPGQGANEKLFF

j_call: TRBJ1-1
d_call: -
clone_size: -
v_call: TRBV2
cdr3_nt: TGTGCCAGCATTTCAGAAACGGGAGGTGAAGCTTTCTTT
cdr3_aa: CASISETGGEAFF

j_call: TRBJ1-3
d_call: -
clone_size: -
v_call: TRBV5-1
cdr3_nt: TGCGCCAGCAGCTTGGACTACTCTGGAAACACCATATATTTT
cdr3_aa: CASSLDYSGNTIYF

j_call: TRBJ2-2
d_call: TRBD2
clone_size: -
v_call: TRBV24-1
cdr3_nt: TGTGCCACCAGTGCCCTGGGAGGGACCGGGGAGCTGTTTTTT
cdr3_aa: CATSALGGTGELFF

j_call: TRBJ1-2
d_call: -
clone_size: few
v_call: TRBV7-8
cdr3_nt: TGTGCCAGCAGCTTAGGTCCGAGTACCTATGGCTACACCTTC
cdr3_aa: CASSLGPSTYGYTF

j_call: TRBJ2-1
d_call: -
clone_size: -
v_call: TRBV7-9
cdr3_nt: TGTGCCAGCAGCCCCAAGGGGGGACAGTACAATGAGCAGTTCTTC
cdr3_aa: CASSPKGGQYNEQFF

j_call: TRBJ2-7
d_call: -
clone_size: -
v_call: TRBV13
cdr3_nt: TGTGCCAGTACAACCACAGGGAACTACGAGCAGTACTTC
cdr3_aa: CASTTTGNYEQYF

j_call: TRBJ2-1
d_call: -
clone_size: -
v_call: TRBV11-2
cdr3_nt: TGTGCCAGCAGCCTAAAGGGACAAGTCTACAATGAGCAGTTCTTC
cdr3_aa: CASSLKGQVYNEQFF

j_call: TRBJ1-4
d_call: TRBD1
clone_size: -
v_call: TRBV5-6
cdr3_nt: TGTGCCAGCAGCGCCACAGGGGAGGTAGAAAAACTGTTTTTT
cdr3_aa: CASSATGEVEKLFF

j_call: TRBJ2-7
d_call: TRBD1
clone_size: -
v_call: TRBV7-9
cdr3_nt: TGTGCCAGCAGCTCTGCCTCGACAGGGAATAGGCAGTACTTC
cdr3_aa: CASSSASTGNRQYF

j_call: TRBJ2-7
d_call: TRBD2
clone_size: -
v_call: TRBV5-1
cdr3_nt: TGCGCCAGCAGCTTGATGCCTAGCGGGAATTACGAGCAGTACTTC
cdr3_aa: CASSLMPSGNYEQYF

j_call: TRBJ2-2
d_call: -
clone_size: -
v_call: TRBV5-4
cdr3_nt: TGTGCCAGCAGCTTGTTTAGCGACACCGGGGAGCTGTTTTTT
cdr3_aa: CASSLFSDTGELFF

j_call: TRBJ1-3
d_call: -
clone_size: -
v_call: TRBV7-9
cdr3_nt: TGTGCCAGCAGCTTTAGAGGGTTCTCTGGAAACACCATATATTTT
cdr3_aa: CASSFRGFSGNTIYF

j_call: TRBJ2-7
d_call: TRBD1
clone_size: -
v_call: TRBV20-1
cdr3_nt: TGCAGTGGGGACAGGGCCTACGAGCAGTACTTC
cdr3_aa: CSGDRAYEQYF

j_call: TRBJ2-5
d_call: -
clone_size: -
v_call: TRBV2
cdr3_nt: TGTGCCAGCAGTGTGCTCCTACCGCAAGAGACCCAGTACTTC
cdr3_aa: CASSVLLPQETQYF

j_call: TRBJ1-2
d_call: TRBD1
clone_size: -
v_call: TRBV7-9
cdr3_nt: TGTGCCAGCAGCTCAGGACAGGTGTACTATGGCTACACCTTC
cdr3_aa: CASSSGQVYYGYTF

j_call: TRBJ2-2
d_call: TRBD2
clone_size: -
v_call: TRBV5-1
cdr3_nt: TGCGCCAGCTTCCAGGAGCGGGAGAACATTAACACCGGGGAGCTGTTTTTT
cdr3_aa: CASFQERENINTGELFF

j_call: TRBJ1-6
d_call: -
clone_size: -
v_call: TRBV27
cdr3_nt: TGTGCCAGCGCGGCAAGGAGCTACAATTCACCCCTCCACTTT
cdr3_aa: CASAARSYNSPLHF

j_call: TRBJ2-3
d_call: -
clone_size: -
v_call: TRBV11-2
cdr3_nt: TGTGCCAGCAGCTTTCGGACAGCTAGCACAGATACGCAGTATTTT
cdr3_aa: CASSFRTASTDTQYF

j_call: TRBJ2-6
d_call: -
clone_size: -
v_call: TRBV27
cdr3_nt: TGTGCCAGCACCTCGGGTTCTGGGGCCAACGTCCTGACTTTC
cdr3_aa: CASTSGSGANVLTF

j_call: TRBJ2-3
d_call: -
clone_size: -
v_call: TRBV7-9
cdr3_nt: TGTGCCAGCAGCAGAATAGGGGTTAGCACAGATACGCAGTATTTT
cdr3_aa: CASSRIGVSTDTQYF

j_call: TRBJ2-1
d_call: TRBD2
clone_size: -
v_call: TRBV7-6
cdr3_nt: TGTGCCAGCAGCTTGGAGGGACTAGCGGGAGGCGTTTGGAATGAGCAGTTCTTC
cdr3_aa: CASSLEGLAGGVWNEQFF

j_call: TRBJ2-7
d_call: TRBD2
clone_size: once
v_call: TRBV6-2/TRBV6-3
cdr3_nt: TGTGCCAGCAGTTACGCCGGGACTACAGCCTTATGGTCCGAGCAGTACTTC
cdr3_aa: CASSYAGTTALWSEQYF

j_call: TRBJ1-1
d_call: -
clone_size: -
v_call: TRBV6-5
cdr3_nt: TGTGCCAGCAGTCCTAGGGGGGGTCCGAACACTGAAGCTTTCTTT
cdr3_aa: CASSPRGGPNTEAFF

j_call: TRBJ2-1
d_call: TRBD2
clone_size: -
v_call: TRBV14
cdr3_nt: TGTGCCAGCAGCCAAGCTAGCGGACTCAATGAGCAGTTCTTC
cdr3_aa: CASSQASGLNEQFF

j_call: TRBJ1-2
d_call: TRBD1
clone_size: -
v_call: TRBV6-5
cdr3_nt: TGTGCCAGCAGTTACTATCAGGGACAGGGGGATGATGGCTACACCTTC
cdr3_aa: CASSYYQGQGDDGYTF

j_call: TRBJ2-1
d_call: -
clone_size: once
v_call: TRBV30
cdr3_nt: TGTGCCTGGAGGACGTCTAGTAATGAGCAGTTCTTC
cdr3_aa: CAWRTSSNEQFF

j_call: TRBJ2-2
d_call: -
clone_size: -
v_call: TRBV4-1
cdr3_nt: TGCGCCAGCAGCCGCCCCGGAACTAAGGTCGTCGGGGAGCTGTTTTTT
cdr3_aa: CASSRPGTKVVGELFF

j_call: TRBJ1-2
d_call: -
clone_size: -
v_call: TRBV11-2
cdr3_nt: TGTGCCAGCAGCATCGGGATCTTCTATGGCTACACCTTC
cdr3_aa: CASSIGIFYGYTF

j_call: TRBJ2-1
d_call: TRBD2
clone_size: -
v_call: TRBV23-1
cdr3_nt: TGCGCCAGCAGTCAATCTATAGGGAGCGGGGGTACGAGCTCCTACAATGAGCAGTTCTTC
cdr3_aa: CASSQSIGSGGTSSYNEQFF

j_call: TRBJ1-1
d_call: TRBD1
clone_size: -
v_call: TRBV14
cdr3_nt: TGTGCCAGCAGCCCACAGGGGTGGTTTTTCACTGAAGCTTTCTTT
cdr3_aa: CASSPQGWFFTEAFF

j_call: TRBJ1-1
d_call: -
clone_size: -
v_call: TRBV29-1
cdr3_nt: TGCAGCGGGAACAGGAATCCGAACACTGAAGCTTTCTTT
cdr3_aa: CSGNRNPNTEAFF

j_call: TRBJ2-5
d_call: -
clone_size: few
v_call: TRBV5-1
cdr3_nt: TGCGCCAGCTCCCCCCTCGTGCTAGCTGAAGAGACCCAGTACTTC
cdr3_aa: CASSPLVLAEETQYF

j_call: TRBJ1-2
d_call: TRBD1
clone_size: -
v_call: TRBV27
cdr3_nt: TGTGCCAGCAGTTTTACCCGACAGGGGAGATATGGCTACACCTTC
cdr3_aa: CASSFTRQGRYGYTF

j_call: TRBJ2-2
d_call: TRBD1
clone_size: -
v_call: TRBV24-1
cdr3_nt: TGTGCCACCAGTGATCCGGGACAGAAATTAACCGGGGAGCTGTTTTTT
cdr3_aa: CATSDPGQKLTGELFF